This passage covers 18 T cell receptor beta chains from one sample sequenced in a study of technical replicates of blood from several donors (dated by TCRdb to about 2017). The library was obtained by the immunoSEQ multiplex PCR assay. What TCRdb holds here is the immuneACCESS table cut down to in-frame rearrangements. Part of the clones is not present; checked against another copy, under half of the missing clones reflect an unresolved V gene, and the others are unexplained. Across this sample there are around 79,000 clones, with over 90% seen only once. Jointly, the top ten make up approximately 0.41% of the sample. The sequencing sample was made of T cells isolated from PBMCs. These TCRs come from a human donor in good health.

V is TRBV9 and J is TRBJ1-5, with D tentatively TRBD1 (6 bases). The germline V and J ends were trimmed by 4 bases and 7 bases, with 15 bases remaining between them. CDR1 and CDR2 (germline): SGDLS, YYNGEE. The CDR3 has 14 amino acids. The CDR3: CASSLTGKGQPQHF. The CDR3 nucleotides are TGTGCCAGCAGCCTTACAGGGAAGGGACAGCCCCAGCATTTT.

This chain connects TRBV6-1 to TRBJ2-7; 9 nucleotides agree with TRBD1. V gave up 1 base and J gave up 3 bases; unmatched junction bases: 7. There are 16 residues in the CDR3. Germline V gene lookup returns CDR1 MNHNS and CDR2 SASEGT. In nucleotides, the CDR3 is TGTGCCAGCAGTGAAGGGATCGGACAGGGGTTCTACGAGCAGTACTTC. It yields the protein CASSEGIGQGFYEQYF.

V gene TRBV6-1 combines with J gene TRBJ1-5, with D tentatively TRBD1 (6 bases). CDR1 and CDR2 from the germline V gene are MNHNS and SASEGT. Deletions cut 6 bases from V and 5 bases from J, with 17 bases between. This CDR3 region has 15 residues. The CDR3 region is CASRAAGTTHQPQHF. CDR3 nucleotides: TGTGCCAGCAGAGCCGCCGGGACAACTCATCAGCCCCAGCATTTT.

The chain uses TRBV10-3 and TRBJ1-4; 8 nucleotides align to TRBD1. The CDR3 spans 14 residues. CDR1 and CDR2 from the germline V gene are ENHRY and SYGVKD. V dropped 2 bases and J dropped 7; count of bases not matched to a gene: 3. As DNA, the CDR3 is TGTGCCATCAGTGAGCCCGGACAGGGTGAAAAACTGTTTTTT. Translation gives CAISEPGQGEKLFF.

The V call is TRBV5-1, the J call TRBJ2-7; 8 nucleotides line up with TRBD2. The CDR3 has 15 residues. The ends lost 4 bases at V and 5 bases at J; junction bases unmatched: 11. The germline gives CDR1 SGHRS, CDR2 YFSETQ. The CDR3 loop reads CASSRAGALRDEQYF. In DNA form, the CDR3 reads TGCGCCAGCAGCAGAGCGGGAGCTTTGCGCGACGAGCAGTACTTC.

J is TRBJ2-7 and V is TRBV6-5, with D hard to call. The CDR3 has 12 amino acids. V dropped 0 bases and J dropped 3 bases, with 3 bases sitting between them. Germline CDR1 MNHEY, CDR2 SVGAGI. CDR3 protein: CASSYSHYEQYF. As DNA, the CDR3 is TGTGCCAGCAGTTACTCTCACTACGAGCAGTACTTC.

In DNA, the CDR3 is TGTGCCTGGATGGACAGCGCCCGCAATCAGCCCCAGCATTTT. As protein: CAWMDSARNQPQHF. The genes are TRBV30 and TRBJ1-5; weak D call: TRBD1 (6 bases). Per germline, CDR1 GTSNPN and CDR2 SVGIG (reference sequence). This CDR3 comprises 14 residues. With 4 bases removed from V and 2 bases from J, the gap between germline ends came to 12 bases. Using reference TRBV30 and TRBJ1-5 for the parts outside the CDR3, the full variable domain is SQTIHQWPATLVQPVGSPLSLECTVEGTSNPNLYWYRQAAGRGLQLLFYSVGIGQISSEVPQNLSASRPQDRQFILSSKKLLLSDSGFYLCAWMDSARNQPQHFGDGTRLSIL.

The CDR3 DNA is TGTGCCAGCAGCTTAGTGGAGGGCGAGGGCTACACCTTC. Protein: CASSLVEGEGYTF. J is TRBJ1-2 and V is TRBV7-2; D is uncertain. The CDR3 consists of 13 residues. The germline V gene has CDR1 SGHTA and CDR2 FQGNSA. The V end was cut by 1 base, the J end by 8 bases, with 11 bases between.

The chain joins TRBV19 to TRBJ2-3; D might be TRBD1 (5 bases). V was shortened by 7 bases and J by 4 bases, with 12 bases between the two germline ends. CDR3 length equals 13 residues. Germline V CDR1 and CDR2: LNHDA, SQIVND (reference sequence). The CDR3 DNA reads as TGTGCCAGTACTTCAGGGTTGGCAGATACGCAGTATTTT. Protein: CASTSGLADTQYF.

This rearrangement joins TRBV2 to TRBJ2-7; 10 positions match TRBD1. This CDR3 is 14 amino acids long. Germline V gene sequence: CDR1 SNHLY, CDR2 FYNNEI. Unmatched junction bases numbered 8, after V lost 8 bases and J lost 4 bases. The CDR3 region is CASGSGTGVYEQYF. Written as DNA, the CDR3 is TGTGCCAGCGGGTCCGGGACAGGGGTTTACGAGCAGTACTTC.

DNA of the CDR3: TGCAGCGTTGAATCGGACGGACTATATGAAAAACTGTTTTTT. Its translation: CSVESDGLYEKLFF. The rearrangement links TRBV29-1 to TRBJ1-4; unclear D gene. Per germline, CDR1 SQVTM and CDR2 ANQGSEA. The CDR3 runs 14 residues. V lost 2 bases, J lost 6 bases, and 13 bases lay in between.

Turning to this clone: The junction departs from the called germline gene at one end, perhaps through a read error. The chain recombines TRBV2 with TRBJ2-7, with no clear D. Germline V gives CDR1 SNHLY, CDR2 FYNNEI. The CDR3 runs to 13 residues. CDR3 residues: CASTEGEVYEQYF. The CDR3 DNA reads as TGTGCCAGCACTGAAGGCGAGGTCTACGAGCAGTACTTC.

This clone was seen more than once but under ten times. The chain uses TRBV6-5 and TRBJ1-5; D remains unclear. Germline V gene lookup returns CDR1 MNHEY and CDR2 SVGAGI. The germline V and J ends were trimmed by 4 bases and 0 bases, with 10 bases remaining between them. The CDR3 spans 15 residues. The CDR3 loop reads CASSSGAYSNQPQHF. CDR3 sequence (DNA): TGTGCCAGCAGTTCGGGAGCCTATAGCAATCAGCCCCAGCATTTT.

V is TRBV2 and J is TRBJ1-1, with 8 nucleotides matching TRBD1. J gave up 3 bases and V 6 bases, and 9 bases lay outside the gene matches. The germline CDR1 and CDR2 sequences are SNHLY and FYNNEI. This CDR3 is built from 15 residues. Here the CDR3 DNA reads TGTGCCAGCAGGGACAGGGAGGTTGGGGACACTGAAGCTTTCTTT. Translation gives CASRDREVGDTEAFF.

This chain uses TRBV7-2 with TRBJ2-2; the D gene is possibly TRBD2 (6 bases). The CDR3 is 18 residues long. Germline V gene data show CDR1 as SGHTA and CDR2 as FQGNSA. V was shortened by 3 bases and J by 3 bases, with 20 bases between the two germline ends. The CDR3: CASSFGEWRAGYTGELFF. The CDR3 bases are TGTGCCAGCAGCTTCGGGGAATGGAGGGCCGGGTACACCGGGGAGCTGTTTTTT.

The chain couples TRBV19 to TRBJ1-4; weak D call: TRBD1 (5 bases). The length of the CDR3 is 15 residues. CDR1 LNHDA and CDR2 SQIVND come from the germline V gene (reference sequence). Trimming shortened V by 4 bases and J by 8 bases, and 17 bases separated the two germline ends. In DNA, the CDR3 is TGTGCCAGTAGTAACAACAGGCTGTTACGAGAAAAACTGTTTTTT. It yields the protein CASSNNRLLREKLFF.

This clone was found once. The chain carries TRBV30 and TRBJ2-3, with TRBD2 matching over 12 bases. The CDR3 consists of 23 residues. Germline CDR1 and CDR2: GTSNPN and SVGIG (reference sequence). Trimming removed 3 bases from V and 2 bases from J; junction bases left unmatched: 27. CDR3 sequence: CAWSPGVAYLAGGPKSPTDTQYF. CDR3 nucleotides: TGTGCCTGGAGCCCAGGGGTGGCATACCTAGCGGGAGGGCCAAAATCTCCCACAGATACGCAGTATTTT. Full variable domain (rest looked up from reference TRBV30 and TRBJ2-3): SQTIHQWPATLVQPVGSPLSLECTVEGTSNPNLYWYRQAAGRGLQLLFYSVGIGQISSEVPQNLSASRPQDRQFILSSKKLLLSDSGFYLCAWSPGVAYLAGGPKSPTDTQYFGPGTRLTVL.

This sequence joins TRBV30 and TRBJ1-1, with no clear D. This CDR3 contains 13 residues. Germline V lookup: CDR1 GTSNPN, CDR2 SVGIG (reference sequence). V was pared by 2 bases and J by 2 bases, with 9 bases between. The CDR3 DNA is TGTGCCTGGAGTTCTATTCGTAACACTGAAGCTTTCTTT. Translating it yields CAWSSIRNTEAFF. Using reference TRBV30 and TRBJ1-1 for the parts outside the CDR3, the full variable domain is SQTIHQWPATLVQPVGSPLSLECTVEGTSNPNLYWYRQAAGRGLQLLFYSVGIGQISSEVPQNLSASRPQDRQFILSSKKLLLSDSGFYLCAWSSIRNTEAFFGQGTRLTVV.